This paragraph covers one TCR beta chain sequence. The record originates from a study of blood T cell repertoires in COVID-19. Study summary: COVID-19 samples collected from the United States, Italy and Spain covered acute and convalescent phases. T cells, B-cell-depleted T cells, or PBMCs provided the cDNA or gDNA that served as material.

Germline CDR1 is GTSNPN and CDR2 is SVGIG (reference sequence). The ends lost 0 bases at V and 6 bases at J; junction bases unmatched: 4. The length of the CDR3 is 13 residues. The data were produced by immunoSEQ multiplex PCR, yet TCRdb's version contains in-frame clones alone and is incomplete. The repertoire consists of 50,000 to 70,000 clones, with 65% to 80% occurring once and the leading ten covering under 3.5%. The source is a man between 60 and 75 years old with acute or convalescent COVID-19. The sequenced sample was peripheral blood. The chain recombines TRBV30 with TRBJ2-7; 8 bases fit TRBD1. CDR3 nucleotides: TGTGCCTGGAGTGTTAACAGGGGGAGCGAGCAGTACTTC. It specifies CAWSVNRGSEQYF.